These 20 T cell receptor beta chains were sequenced from one sample in a study of cytomegalovirus exposure and HLA in healthy donors. PCR used 60 Vbeta primers and 13 Jbeta primers. The protocol was immunoSEQ multiplex PCR, while the TCRdb copy is restricted to in-frame clones and leaves out a portion. Counted here are a few hundred thousand clones, about 80% occurring once; the ten biggest clones make up roughly 0.31%. The material sequenced was PBMCs. These receptors all stem from a girl aged 2-10 years in good health and CMV-seronegative.

This rearrangement joins TRBV18 to TRBJ1-6, with 8 bases that match TRBD1. Germline-derived CDR1 and CDR2 are KGHSH and LQKENI. The CDR3 contains 13 residues. Trimming cost V 9 bases and J 5 bases; bases outside gene matches: 3. CDR3 residues: CASTGQDNSPLHF. The DNA of the CDR3 is TGTGCCAGTACGGGACAGGATAATTCACCCCTCCACTTT.

A few counts support this clone. The chain carries TRBV7-8 and TRBJ2-1; 8 positions match TRBD2. CDR1 is SGHVS and CDR2 is FQNEAQ in the germline V gene. The length of the CDR3 is 14 residues. V shed 4 bases, J shed 9 bases, and the junction held 8 bases outside the gene matches. The CDR3 DNA is TGTGCCAGCAGCTGGGAGCGGGAGCGCGGTGAGCAGTTCTTC. It translates to CASSWERERGEQFF.

The chain carries TRBV10-1 and TRBJ2-3, with D unclear. Germline CDR1 is WNHNN and CDR2 is SYGVQD (reference sequence). Trimming removed 3 bases at V and 4 bases at J, with 8 bases between. The CDR3 is 13 residues long. CDR3 in amino acids: CASSDQSPDTQYF. The CDR3 DNA is TGCGCCAGCAGTGACCAAAGCCCAGATACGCAGTATTTT.

The CDR3 DNA is TGTGCCAGCAGCCAAGATTTCCGCCCGGGACAGGTTAACAATCAGCCCCAGCATTTT. Protein sequence: CASSQDFRPGQVNNQPQHF. The V and J genes are TRBV4-2 and TRBJ1-5; 8 bases align to TRBD1. The junction had 13 bases not matched to a gene; V was cut back by 0 bases and J by 3 bases. The CDR3 totals 19 residues. Germline V CDR1 and CDR2: LGHNA, YNFKEQ.

The V and J genes are TRBV13 and TRBJ1-3; 8 nucleotides match TRBD1. From germline, CDR1 is PRHDT and CDR2 FYEKMQ (reference sequence). J was trimmed by 3 bases and V by 4 bases; bases with no gene match: 2. This CDR3 has 14 amino acids. CDR3 loop: CASSSRGLGNTIYF. CDR3 sequence (DNA): TGTGCCAGCAGCTCCAGGGGGCTTGGAAACACCATATATTTT.

As concerns this clone: Other nucleotide sequences from this sample produce the same CDR3. V usage is TRBV29-1 and J usage is TRBJ2-1; D gene unclear. Germline values: CDR1 SQVTM, CDR2 ANQGSEA. The CDR3 consists of 10 residues. V was clipped by 4 bases and J by 5 bases, with 3 bases between them. The CDR3 here is CSVADNEQFF. CDR3 nucleotides: TGCAGCGTTGCGGACAATGAGCAGTTCTTC.

This chain joins TRBV2 and TRBJ2-7; 7 bases agree with TRBD1. The CDR3 runs 16 residues. J was trimmed by 1 base and V by 6 bases; bases with no gene match: 12. Per germline, CDR1 SNHLY and CDR2 FYNNEI. This chain's CDR3 is CASSPERDRPSYEQYF. The CDR3 DNA sequence: TGTGCCAGCAGCCCAGAGAGGGACAGACCTTCCTACGAGCAGTACTTC. Full variable domain (outside the CDR3, taken from reference TRBV2 and TRBJ2-7): EPEVTQTPSHQVTQMGQEVILRCVPISNHLYFYWYRQILGQKVEFLVSFYNNEISEKSEIFDDQFSVERPDGSNFTLKIRSTKLEDSAMYFCASSPERDRPSYEQYFGPGTRLTVT.

The chain links TRBV7-6 to TRBJ2-1; 16 positions agree with TRBD2. Germline V lookup: CDR1 SGHVS, CDR2 FNYEAQ. V lost 5 bases, J lost 8 bases, and 12 bases stayed unmatched. The CDR3 spans 18 residues. The CDR3 DNA reads as TGTGCCAGCAGCCCCGGGAGCGGGACTAGCGGGGGGGCATATGAGCAGTTCTTC. The encoded protein is CASSPGSGTSGGAYEQFF.

This clone is a singleton in its sample. The chain joins TRBV12-5 to TRBJ1-2; 7 bases align to TRBD1. J lost 3 bases, V lost 5 bases, and 0 bases had no gene match. Germline V gives CDR1 LGHNT, CDR2 FRNRAP. The CDR3 loop spans 12 amino acids. In DNA, the CDR3 is TGTGCTAGTGGTGACAGGGACTATGGCTACACCTTC. The encoded protein is CASGDRDYGYTF.

The rearrangement joins TRBV27 to TRBJ2-5, with 10 bases lining up with TRBD2. This CDR3 spans 17 amino acids. With 3 bases clipped from V and 5 bases from J, the junction kept 12 bases outside the gene matches. Germline V gene lookup returns CDR1 MNHEY and CDR2 SMNVEV (reference sequence). This chain's CDR3 is CASSFERGGRVDETQYF. CDR3 nucleotides: TGTGCCAGCAGTTTTGAGCGGGGGGGCCGCGTAGACGAGACCCAGTACTTC.

The chain couples TRBV28 to TRBJ1-2; no clear D. Trimming left V 4 bases short and J 5 bases short, with 17 bases between. CDR1 is MDHEN, CDR2 SYDVKM, per germline. This CDR3 region has 15 residues. The CDR3 is CASSSGHAGGYGYTF. The CDR3 region has the DNA TGTGCCAGCAGTTCCGGCCATGCAGGCGGGTATGGCTACACCTTC.

Only one count was recorded for this clone. The V gene is TRBV2, the J gene TRBJ1-5; 7 nucleotides line up with TRBD1. This CDR3 contains 17 residues. From germline, CDR1 is SNHLY and CDR2 FYNNEI. The J segment lost 7 bases and the V segment lost 1 base, leaving 13 bases of the junction unmatched. The CDR3 coding sequence is TGTGCCAGCAGTGAAGGAAGGTCGACAGGGACGGGGCAGCCCCAGCATTTT. Residues: CASSEGRSTGTGQPQHF. The whole variable domain, filled in from reference TRBV2 and TRBJ1-5, reads EPEVTQTPSHQVTQMGQEVILRCVPISNHLYFYWYRQILGQKVEFLVSFYNNEISEKSEIFDDQFSVERPDGSNFTLKIRSTKLEDSAMYFCASSEGRSTGTGQPQHFGDGTRLSIL.

The chain recombines TRBV4-1 with TRBJ1-5; D ambiguous. CDR1 is MGHRA, CDR2 YSYEKL, per germline. Trimming stripped 1 base from V and 4 bases from J, with 8 bases between. The CDR3 is 14 amino acids. The CDR3 reads CASSQVPTNQPQHF. The CDR3 DNA reads as TGCGCCAGCAGCCAAGTTCCGACAAATCAGCCCCAGCATTTT.

The chain carries TRBV30 and TRBJ1-2, with D possibly being TRBD1 (5 bases). Germline V lookup: CDR1 GTSNPN, CDR2 SVGIG (reference sequence). CDR3 size: 12 residues. V was trimmed by 5 bases and J by 3 bases, leaving 10 bases between them. This CDR3 is CAWLTEDYGYTF. The CDR3, as DNA: TGTGCCTGGCTGACAGAGGACTATGGCTACACCTTC.

V is TRBV14 and J is TRBJ1-1; unclear D gene. Germline CDR1 SGHDN, CDR2 FVKESK. V was cut by 2 bases and J by 2 bases, with 12 bases left in between. This CDR3 comprises 15 residues. CDR3 in amino acids: CASSQYLTVNTEAFF. The CDR3 DNA sequence: TGTGCCAGCAGCCAATACCTCACAGTAAACACTGAAGCTTTCTTT. The variable domain in full, completed from reference TRBV14 and TRBJ1-1, reads EAGVTQFPSHSVIEKGQTVTLRCDPISGHDNLYWYRRVMGKEIKFLLHFVKESKQDESGMPNNRFLAERTGGTYSTLKVQPAELEDSGVYFCASSQYLTVNTEAFFGQGTRLTVV.

The chain joins TRBV7-6 to TRBJ2-1; the D gene is possibly TRBD2 (6 bases). CDR1 SGHVS and CDR2 FNYEAQ come from the germline V gene. The CDR3 spans 17 residues. Trimming removed 2 bases from V and 8 bases from J, with 22 bases in between. The CDR3 sequence is CASSLTPSSEPRDEQFF. CDR3 DNA sequence: TGTGCCAGCAGCTTAACCCCCTCTAGCGAACCGAGGGATGAGCAGTTCTTC.

This sequence joins TRBV6-1 and TRBJ2-3; 9 bases align to TRBD2. From germline, CDR1 is MNHNS and CDR2 SASEGT. V trimming: 4 bases; J trimming: 3 bases; junction bases outside the gene matches: 8. The CDR3 is 16 residues long. CDR3 in amino acids: CASSARRGGPTDTQYF. DNA for the CDR3: TGTGCCAGCAGTGCCCGGCGGGGGGGCCCAACAGATACGCAGTATTTT.

The table lists this clone with a few counts. At one boundary the junction diverges from the germline segment, which might be a read error. V is TRBV7-9 and J is TRBJ1-5, with 12 positions matching TRBD1. The CDR3 covers 14 residues. Germline CDR1 and CDR2: SEHNR and FQNEAQ (reference sequence). The CDR3 DNA sequence: TGTTCCAGCAGGGGACAGGGGGCAGGACAGCCCCAGCATTTT. This sequence encodes CSSRGQGAGQPQHF.

The chain carries TRBV5-1 and TRBJ2-7; the match to TRBD1 covers 9 bases. The V segment lost 0 bases and the J segment 3 bases; nucleotides outside the gene matches: 1. The CDR3 consists of 14 residues. Germline V gives CDR1 SGHRS, CDR2 YFSETQ. Here the CDR3 DNA reads TGCGCCAGCAGCTTGGTGGACAGGGGCTACGAGCAGTACTTC. Translated: CASSLVDRGYEQYF.

The CDR3 spells CASSLLGDTEAFF. As DNA, the CDR3 is TGTGCCAGCAGCTTACTGGGAGACACTGAAGCTTTCTTT. The rearrangement joins TRBV7-3 to TRBJ1-1; D is uncertain. This CDR3 has 13 amino acids. Trimming removed 2 bases from V and 3 bases from J, with 7 bases in between. CDR1 and CDR2 (germline): SGHTA, FQGTGA.